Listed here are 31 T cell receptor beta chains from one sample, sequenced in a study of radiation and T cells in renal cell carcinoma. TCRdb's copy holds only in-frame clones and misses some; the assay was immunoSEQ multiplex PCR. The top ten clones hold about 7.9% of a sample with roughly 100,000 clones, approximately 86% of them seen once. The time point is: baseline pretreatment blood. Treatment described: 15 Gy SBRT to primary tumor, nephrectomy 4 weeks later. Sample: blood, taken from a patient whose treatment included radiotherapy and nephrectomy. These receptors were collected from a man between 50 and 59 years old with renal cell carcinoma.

CDR3 sequence reads: CASTQGLARVSDTQYF. Written as DNA, the CDR3 is TGTGCCAGCACCCAGGGACTAGCGAGGGTTAGTGATACGCAGTATTTT. The chain couples TRBV11-2 to TRBJ2-3; 10 positions match TRBD2. This CDR3 is 16 amino acids long. V shed 7 bases, J shed 6 bases, and the junction held 13 bases outside the gene matches. Germline V CDR1 and CDR2: SGHAT, FQNNGV.

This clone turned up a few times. The CDR3 DNA sequence: TGCGCCAGCAGCCAGGAGAGGGGAGGTTCACCCCTCCACTTT. Protein: CASSQERGGSPLHF. The V and J genes are TRBV4-1 and TRBJ1-6; TRBD1 might be the D (5 bases). CDR1 and CDR2 (germline): MGHRA, YSYEKL. CDR3 length equals 14 residues. V was pared by 3 bases and J by 9 bases, with 12 bases between.

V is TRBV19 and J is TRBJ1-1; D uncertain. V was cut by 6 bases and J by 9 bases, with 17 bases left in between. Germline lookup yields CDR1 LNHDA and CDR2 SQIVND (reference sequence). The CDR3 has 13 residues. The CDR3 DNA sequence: TGTGCCAGTAGGGCGGGGATGAACGGTAAAGCTTTCTTT. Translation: CASRAGMNGKAFF.

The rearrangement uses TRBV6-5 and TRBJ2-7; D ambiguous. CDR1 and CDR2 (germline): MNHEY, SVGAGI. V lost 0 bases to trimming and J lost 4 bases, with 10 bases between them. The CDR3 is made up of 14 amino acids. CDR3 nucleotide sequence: TGTGCCAGCAGTTACTCTTGGCAGGATTACGAGCAGTACTTC. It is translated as CASSYSWQDYEQYF.

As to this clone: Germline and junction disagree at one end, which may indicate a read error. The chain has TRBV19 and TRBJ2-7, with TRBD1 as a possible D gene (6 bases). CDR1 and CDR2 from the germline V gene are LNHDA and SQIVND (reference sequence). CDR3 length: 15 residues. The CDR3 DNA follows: TGTGCCAGTAGTGTAGACAGGTTCAGCTCCTACGAGCAGTACTTC. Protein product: CASSVDRFSSYEQYF.

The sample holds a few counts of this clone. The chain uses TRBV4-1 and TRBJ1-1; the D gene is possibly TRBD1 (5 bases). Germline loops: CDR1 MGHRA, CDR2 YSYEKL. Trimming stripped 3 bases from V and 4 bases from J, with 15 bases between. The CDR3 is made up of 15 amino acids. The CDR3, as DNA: TGCGCCAGCAGCCACCCCGGGGCTTACGGCACTGAAGCTTTCTTT. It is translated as CASSHPGAYGTEAFF.

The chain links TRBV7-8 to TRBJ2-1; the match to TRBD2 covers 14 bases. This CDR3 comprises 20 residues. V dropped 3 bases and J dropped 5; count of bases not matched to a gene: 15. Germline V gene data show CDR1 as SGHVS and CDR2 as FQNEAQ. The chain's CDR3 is CASSLTSGGGRYIRDNEQFF. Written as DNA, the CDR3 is TGTGCCAGCAGCTTGACTAGCGGGGGGGGCCGTTACATCCGTGACAATGAGCAGTTCTTC.

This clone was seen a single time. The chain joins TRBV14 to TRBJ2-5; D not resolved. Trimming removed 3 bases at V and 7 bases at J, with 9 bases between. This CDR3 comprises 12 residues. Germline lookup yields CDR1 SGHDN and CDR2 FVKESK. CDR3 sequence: CASSQEIWTQYF. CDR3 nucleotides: TGTGCCAGCAGCCAGGAGATCTGGACCCAGTACTTC.

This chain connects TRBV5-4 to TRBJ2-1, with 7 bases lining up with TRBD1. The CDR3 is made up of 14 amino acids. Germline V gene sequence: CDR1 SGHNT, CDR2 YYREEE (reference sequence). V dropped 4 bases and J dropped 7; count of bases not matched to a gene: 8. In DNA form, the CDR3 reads TGTGCCAGCAGCCCCCCGACAGGGAAGAATGAGCAGTTCTTC. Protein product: CASSPPTGKNEQFF.

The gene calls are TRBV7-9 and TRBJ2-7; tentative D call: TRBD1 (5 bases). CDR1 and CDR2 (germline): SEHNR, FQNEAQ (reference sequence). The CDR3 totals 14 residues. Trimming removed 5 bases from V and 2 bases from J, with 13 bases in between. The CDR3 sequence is CASSGHRSPYEQYF. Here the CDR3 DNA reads TGTGCCAGCAGCGGCCACAGGTCCCCCTACGAGCAGTACTTC.

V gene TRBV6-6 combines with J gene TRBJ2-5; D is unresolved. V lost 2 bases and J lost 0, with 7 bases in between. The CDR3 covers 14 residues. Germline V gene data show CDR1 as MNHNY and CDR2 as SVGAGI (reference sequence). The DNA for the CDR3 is TGTGCCAGCAGTTACCTCTCGTACCAAGAGACCCAGTACTTC. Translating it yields CASSYLSYQETQYF.

The CDR3 DNA reads as TGCGCCAGCAGCCACAGGAATTCCCTGGCAGGGACCAGCACAGATACGCAGTATTTT. Protein product: CASSHRNSLAGTSTDTQYF. This chain joins TRBV4-1 and TRBJ2-3, with D perhaps TRBD1 or TRBD2 (5 bases each). Germline loops: CDR1 MGHRA, CDR2 YSYEKL. Trimming took 3 bases from V and 0 from J, leaving 22 bases between them. The CDR3 extends over 19 amino acids.

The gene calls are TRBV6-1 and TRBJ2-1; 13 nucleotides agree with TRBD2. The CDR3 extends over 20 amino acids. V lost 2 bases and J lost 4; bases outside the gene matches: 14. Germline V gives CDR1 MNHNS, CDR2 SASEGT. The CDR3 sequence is CASSEMGTSGASTRYNEQFF. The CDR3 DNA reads TGTGCCAGCAGTGAAATGGGGACTAGCGGGGCCTCCACGCGTTACAATGAGCAGTTCTTC.

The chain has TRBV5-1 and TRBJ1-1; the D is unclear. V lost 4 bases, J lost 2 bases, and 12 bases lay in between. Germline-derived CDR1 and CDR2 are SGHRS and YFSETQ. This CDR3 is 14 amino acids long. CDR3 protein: CASSANTANTEAFF. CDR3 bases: TGCGCCAGCAGCGCGAACACAGCTAACACTGAAGCTTTCTTT.

The CDR3 nucleotides read TGTGCCAGCAAGGAGACAGGGGATCAGCCCCAGCATTTT. This codes for CASKETGDQPQHF. The chain is built from TRBV6-1 and TRBJ1-5, with 8 bases identical to TRBD1. Germline V gene sequence: CDR1 MNHNS, CDR2 SASEGT. V was clipped by 7 bases and J by 5 bases; unmatched bases: 4. The CDR3 is 13 residues long.

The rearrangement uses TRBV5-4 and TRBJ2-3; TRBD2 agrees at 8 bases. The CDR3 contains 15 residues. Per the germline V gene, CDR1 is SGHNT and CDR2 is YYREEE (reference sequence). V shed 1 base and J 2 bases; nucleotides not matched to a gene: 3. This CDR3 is CASSLTSGTTDTQYF. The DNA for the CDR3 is TGTGCCAGCAGCTTGACTAGCGGTACCACAGATACGCAGTATTTT.

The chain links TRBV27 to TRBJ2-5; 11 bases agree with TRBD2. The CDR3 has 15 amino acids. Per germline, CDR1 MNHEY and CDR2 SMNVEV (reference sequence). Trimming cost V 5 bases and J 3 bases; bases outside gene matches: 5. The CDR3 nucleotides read TGTGCCAGCAGTAGGGGGACTAGCGGTAAAGAGACCCAGTACTTC. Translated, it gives CASSRGTSGKETQYF.

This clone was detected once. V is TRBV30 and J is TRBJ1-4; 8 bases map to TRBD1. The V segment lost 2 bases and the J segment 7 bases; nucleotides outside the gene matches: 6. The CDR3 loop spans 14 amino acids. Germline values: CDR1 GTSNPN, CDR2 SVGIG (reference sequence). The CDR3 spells CAWSRTGGTEKLFF. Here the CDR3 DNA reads TGTGCCTGGAGTCGCACAGGGGGGACTGAAAAACTGTTTTTT.

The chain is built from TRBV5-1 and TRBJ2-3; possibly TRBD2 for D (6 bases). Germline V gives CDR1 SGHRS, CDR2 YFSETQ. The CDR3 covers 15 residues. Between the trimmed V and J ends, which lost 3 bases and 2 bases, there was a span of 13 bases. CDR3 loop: CASSYSSGYTDTQYF. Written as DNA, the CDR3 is TGCGCCAGCAGCTATAGTAGCGGCTACACAGATACGCAGTATTTT.

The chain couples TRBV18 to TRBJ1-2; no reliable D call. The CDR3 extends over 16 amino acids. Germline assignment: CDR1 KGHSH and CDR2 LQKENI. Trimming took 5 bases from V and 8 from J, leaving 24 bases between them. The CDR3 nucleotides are TGTGCCAGCTCAACGAACCGGGGAAGGGAACTTTGGGGCTACACCTTC. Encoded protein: CASSTNRGRELWGYTF.

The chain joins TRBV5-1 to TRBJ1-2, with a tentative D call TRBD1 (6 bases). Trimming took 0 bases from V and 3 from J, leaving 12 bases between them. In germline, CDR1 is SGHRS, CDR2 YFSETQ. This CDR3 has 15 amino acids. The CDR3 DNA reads TGCGCCAGCAGCTTGGGGGGGCTCGTCCACTATGGCTACACCTTC. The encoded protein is CASSLGGLVHYGYTF.

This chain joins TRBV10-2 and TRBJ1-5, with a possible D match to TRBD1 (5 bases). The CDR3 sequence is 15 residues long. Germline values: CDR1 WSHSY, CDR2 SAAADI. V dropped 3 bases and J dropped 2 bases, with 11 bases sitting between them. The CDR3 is CASSEPQGGNQPQHF. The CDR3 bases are TGCGCCAGCAGTGAACCCCAGGGAGGCAATCAGCCCCAGCATTTT.

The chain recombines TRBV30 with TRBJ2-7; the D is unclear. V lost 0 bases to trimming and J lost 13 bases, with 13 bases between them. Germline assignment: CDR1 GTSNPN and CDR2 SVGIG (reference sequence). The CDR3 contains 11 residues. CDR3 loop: CAWSVGYLGYF. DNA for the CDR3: TGTGCCTGGAGTGTAGGGTACTTAGGATACTTC.

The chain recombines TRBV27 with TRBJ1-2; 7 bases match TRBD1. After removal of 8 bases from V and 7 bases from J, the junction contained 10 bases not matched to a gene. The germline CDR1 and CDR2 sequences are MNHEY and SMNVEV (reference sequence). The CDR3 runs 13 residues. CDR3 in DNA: TGTGCCAGCGGCGTAACAGGGGCTCGTGGCTACACCTTC. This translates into CASGVTGARGYTF.

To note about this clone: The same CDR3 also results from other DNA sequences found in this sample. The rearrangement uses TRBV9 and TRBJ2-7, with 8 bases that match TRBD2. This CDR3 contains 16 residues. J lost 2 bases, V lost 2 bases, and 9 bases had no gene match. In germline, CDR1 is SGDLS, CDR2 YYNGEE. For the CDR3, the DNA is TGTGCCAGCAGCGTGGAGGGGGGAGCGGGAGCCTACGAGCAGTACTTC. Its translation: CASSVEGGAGAYEQYF.

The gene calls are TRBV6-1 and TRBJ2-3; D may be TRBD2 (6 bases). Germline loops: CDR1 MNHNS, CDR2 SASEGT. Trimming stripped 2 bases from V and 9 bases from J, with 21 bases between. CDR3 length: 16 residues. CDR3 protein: CASSEMGGGVQETQYF. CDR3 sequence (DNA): TGTGCCAGCAGTGAAATGGGAGGAGGCGTTCAGGAGACGCAGTATTTT.

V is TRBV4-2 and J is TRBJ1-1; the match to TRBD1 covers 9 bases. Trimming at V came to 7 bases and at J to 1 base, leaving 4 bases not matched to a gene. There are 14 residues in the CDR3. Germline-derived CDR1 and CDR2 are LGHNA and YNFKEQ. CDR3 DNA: TGTGCCAGCACCGTGACAGGGGGGAACACTGAAGCTTTCTTT. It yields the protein CASTVTGGNTEAFF.

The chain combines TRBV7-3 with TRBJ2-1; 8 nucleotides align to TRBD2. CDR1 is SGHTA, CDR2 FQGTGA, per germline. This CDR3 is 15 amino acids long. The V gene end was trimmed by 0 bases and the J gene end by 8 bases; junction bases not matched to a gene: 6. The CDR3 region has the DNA TGTGCCAGCAGCTTAACGAGCGGGAGTTTCGATGAGCAGTTCTTC. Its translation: CASSLTSGSFDEQFF.

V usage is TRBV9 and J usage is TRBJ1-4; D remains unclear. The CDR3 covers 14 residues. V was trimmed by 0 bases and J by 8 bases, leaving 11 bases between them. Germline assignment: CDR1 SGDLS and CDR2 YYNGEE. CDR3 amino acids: CASSVGWAREKLFF. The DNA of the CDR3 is TGTGCCAGCAGCGTAGGGTGGGCTAGGGAAAAACTGTTTTTT.

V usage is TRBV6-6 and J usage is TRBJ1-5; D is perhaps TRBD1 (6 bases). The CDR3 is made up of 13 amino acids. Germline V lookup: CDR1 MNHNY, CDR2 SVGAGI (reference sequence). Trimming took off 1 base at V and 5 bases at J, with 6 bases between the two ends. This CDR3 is CASSYYRDQPQHF. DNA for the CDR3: TGTGCCAGCAGTTACTACAGGGATCAGCCCCAGCATTTT.

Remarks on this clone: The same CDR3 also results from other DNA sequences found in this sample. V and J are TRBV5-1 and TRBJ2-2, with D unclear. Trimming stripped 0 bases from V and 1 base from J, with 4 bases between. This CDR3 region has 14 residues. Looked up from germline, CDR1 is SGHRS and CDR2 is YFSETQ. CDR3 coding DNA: TGCGCCAGCAGCTTGGGTGGGAACACCGGGGAGCTGTTTTTT. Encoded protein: CASSLGGNTGELFF.